The TCR beta chain described here comes from a study of blood T cells in healthy people across ages. This clonotype occurred a few times. Combining a sample-barcoded 5' primer with a J-beta primer mix, a second PCR ran for roughly 7 to 12 cycles. Using its own MiXCR run on the 5' RACE reads, TCRdb lists one record per CDR3 protein. This table holds a few hundred thousand distinct CDR3 sequences, about 26% found once. Germline loops: CDR1 MNHEY, CDR2 SMNVEV (reference sequence). The length of the CDR3 is 16 residues. The V and J ends lost 3 bases and 1 base, in that order; junction bases with no gene match: 5. The same data also went into a second study, on T cells of mothers and their children.

The genes are TRBV27 and TRBJ1-1, with 10 bases lining up with TRBD1. The specimen sequenced was blood. This clonotype originated in a boy aged 2-15 years in good health. The chain's CDR3 is CASSFGTGVPNTEAFF. The CDR3 DNA reads as TGTGCCAGCAGTTTCGGGACAGGGGTGCCGAACACTGAAGCTTTCTTT.